This T cell receptor beta chain derives from a study of cytomegalovirus exposure and HLA in healthy donors. Findings of the study overall: A reported reduction in N-insertions relative to the approximately 640-donor mean was seen in an Asian-associated ancestry cluster in a later analysis. The study designated around 150 TCR beta chains cytomegalovirus-associated.

CDR1 is SGHRS, CDR2 YFSETQ, per germline. CDR3 length: 18 residues. Trimming stripped 4 bases from V and 2 bases from J, with 24 bases between. This PCR relied on a set of 60 Vbeta primers and 13 Jbeta primers. The assay was immunoSEQ multiplex PCR, and TCRdb's table has in-frame clones only and misses some. The table has around 180,000 clones, 60% to 85% seen once. Points on this clone: The antigen is unknown.

The TCR originated in a woman aged 40 to 55 in good health and CMV-seronegative. The specimen was PBMCs. The chain carries TRBV5-1 and TRBJ2-5; TRBD1 is a possible D gene (8 bases). The CDR3 DNA sequence: TGCGCCAGCAGCACAGGACAGGGAGTACCCGGGGGGCAAGAGACCCAGTACTTC. Its protein is CASSTGQGVPGGQETQYF.